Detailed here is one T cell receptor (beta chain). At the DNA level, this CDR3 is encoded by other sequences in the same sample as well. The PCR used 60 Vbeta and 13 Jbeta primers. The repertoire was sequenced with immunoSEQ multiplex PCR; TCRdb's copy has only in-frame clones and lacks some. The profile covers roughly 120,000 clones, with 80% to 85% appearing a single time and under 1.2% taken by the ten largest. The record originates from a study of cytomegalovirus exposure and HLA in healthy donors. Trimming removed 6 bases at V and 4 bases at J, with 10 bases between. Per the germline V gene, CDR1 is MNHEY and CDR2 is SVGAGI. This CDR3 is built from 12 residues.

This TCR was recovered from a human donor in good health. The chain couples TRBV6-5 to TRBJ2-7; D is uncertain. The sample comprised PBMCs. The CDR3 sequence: CASSAGSYEQYF. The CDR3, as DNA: TGTGCCAGCAGCGCCGGGTCGTACGAGCAGTACTTC.